The present entry profiles one T cell receptor (beta chain) with its context. This clonotype came up a few times. Its antigen target is currently unknown. Within one base of it there is no much larger clone, and no base qualities were kept. The sample comes from a study of blood T cells in healthy people across ages (dated by TCRdb to 2015 to 2017). Background for the entire study: In model experiments, template switching captured about one uniquely barcoded TCR beta cDNA molecule for every two T cells. To track age-related changes in TCR beta repertoire diversity, the study relied on deep sequencing normalized with unique cDNA molecular identifiers. The donors were split into four age groups: young (average roughly 15 years), middle-aged (39), aged (approximately 60) and long-lived (roughly 86). To avoid experimental bias, donors of different ages were spread randomly across the sequencing lanes. For two donors (one aged 18 to 29 and one aged 80 or older), the study analyzed two additional independent replicas of 1 million unique cDNA reads from the same blood draw. Broader findings and caveats from the paper: Because profiling used bulk unsorted PBMCs, naive and antigen-experienced compartments could not be compared conclusively. Total diversity estimates from one million sequenced T cells were considered lower bounds and underestimates. The CMV infection status of donors was not known, potentially confounding age-related changes in expanded clonotypes. As age increased, observed TCR beta diversity per million T cells dropped in a roughly linear way, and a significant reduction was already evident by age about 40. Observed TCR beta diversity correlated strongly with the percentage of naive T cells measured by flow cytometry. Compared with the aged group, the long-lived group had more naive CD4+ T cells, fewer expanded clones and increased TCR diversity, a pattern suggesting age selection.

The roughly 39 donors, aged 6 to 90 years, were systemically healthy Caucasian individuals from Russia. Ten milliliters of peripheral blood were drawn from each donor into EDTA-treated Vacutainer tubes. Ficoll-Paque density-gradient centrifugation was used to isolate PBMCs, with at least 6 million obtained per sample. Total RNA was extracted from PBMCs with Trizol reagent, with at least 6 micrograms obtained per sample. For every donor, flow cytometry on a PBMC aliquot measured the percentage of naive CD45RAhigh/CD27high T cells. Germline trimming: 0 bases from V, 2 bases from J; junction bases outside gene matches: 4. Based on the germline V gene (reference sequence), the CDR1 and CDR2 sequences are DFQATT and SNEGSKA. From the cysteine up to the phenylalanine, the CDR3 has a length of 15 residues. Only the CDR3 portion is preserved as DNA: 45 bases, with reading frame beginning at the first base.

The library was produced with 5' RACE. Sequencing instrument: Illumina HiSeq 2500. A second PCR of roughly 7 to 11 cycles was performed with a sample-barcoded 5' primer and a J-beta primer mix. A unique molecular identifier was introduced onto each TCR beta cDNA molecule by a template-switch 5' adaptor carrying 12 random nucleotides. Each sample yielded at least 3 million CDR3-containing paired-end reads. First-strand cDNA synthesis was performed from all RNA using the Mint cDNA synthesis kit, with priming by a TRBC-specific oligonucleotide. Following uracil-DNA glycosylase treatment, all cDNA underwent a first 18-cycle PCR with the universal primers M1SS and BC2_uni_R. In the paper's pipeline: Normalization of each sample was performed by random selection of 1 million high-quality reads, each carrying a distinct molecular identifier. Reads with shared molecular identifiers were discarded instead of being binned into consensus sequences. MiTCR, with a Q25 quality threshold and the strictest error-elimination algorithm, was used for CDR3 identification, clonotype clustering and error correction. Lower-bound total TCR beta diversity was estimated with a nonparametric unseen species model using Euler transformation. TCRdb redid the processing of the public reads, applying fastp at Q25 and MiXCR, and retained in-frame beta chains. Duplicate CDR3 protein sequences are folded into a single record with the most common DNA and genes. The V and J calls and clone size are TCRdb's, not the authors'. This sample holds about 1.1 million distinct CDR3 sequences; roughly two fifths were observed only once. The top ten hold approximately 14% of the sample.

Sequencing was done on a sample of blood. The chain links TRBV20-1 with TRBJ1-2; 9 middle bases align to TRBD1. The sequence derives from a man aged 18-30 years in good health. In nucleotide form, the sequence is TGCAGTGCTAGAGATCAGGGGACAGGGAACTATGGCTACACCTTC. Translated, it reads CSARDQGTGNYGYTF.